Below, one T cell receptor (beta chain) is given with its context. What it binds is unknown. The sample comes from a study of cytomegalovirus exposure and HLA in healthy donors. Across the whole study: Out of 350 to 400 genotyped donors, about 76% belonged to the Caucasian-associated ancestry cluster.

The study ran its PCR with 60 Vbeta and 13 Jbeta primers. Assay used: immunoSEQ multiplex PCR; TCRdb lists only in-frame clones, some missing. This sample yields 160,000 or so clones, of which under 90% are seen a single time; under 6% belongs to the top ten. The CDR3 sequence is 14 residues long. Germline V gene data show CDR1 as SGHAT and CDR2 as FQNNGV. The germline V and J ends were trimmed by 5 bases and 8 bases, with 16 bases remaining between them. Overall study results and limits: The likely origin of a cluster of highly shared sequence variants was a sequencing artifact. The study dropped some indistinguishable V segments, TRBV6-2 and TRBV6-3 among them.

This chain connects TRBV11-2 to TRBJ2-1, with no clear D. Source material: PBMCs. This receptor was taken from a man aged 25-45 years in good health and CMV-seronegative. The CDR3 reads CASSPWRPDDEQFF. CDR3 in DNA: TGTGCCAGCAGCCCATGGAGACCAGACGATGAGCAGTTCTTC.